This is a list of T cell receptor beta chains from one sample in a study of blood T cell repertoires in COVID-19. Sequencing was performed with immunoSEQ multiplex PCR; in TCRdb, only in-frame clones are kept and a portion is missing. This table has a few hundred thousand clones, about 85% appearing once. Sequencing was done on a sample of peripheral blood. Receptors were obtained from a woman aged 18-29 years with acute or convalescent COVID-19. The CDR3 runs from the conserved cysteine through the conserved F or W. The D gene is left open where the match is weak. Clone sizes are given selectively: once, few, many, or a class where the clone is expanded.

j_gene,d_gene,v_gene,abundance,CDR3aa,CDR3nt
TRBJ2-1,-,TRBV2,once,CASSENRGEDEQFF,TGTGCCAGCAGTGAGAATCGAGGGGAGGATGAGCAGTTCTTC
TRBJ2-7,TRBD2,TRBV2,-,CASRGGVPSEQYF,TGTGCCAGTCGGGGGGGGGTCCCTTCAGAGCAGTACTTC
TRBJ2-2,-,TRBV7-9,-,CASSLEQGGTGELFF,TGTGCCAGCAGCTTAGAGCAGGGAGGCACCGGGGAGCTGTTTTTT
TRBJ2-5,TRBD2,TRBV11-3,-,CASSLHSGGETQYF,TGTGCCAGCAGCTTACATTCGGGGGGTGAGACCCAGTACTTC
TRBJ2-5,TRBD2,TRBV11-1,-,CASSLASGGARETQYF,TGTGCCAGCAGCTTAGCCAGCGGGGGGGCCAGAGAGACCCAGTACTTC
TRBJ1-5,-,TRBV4-1,-,CASSQEGGGSNQPQHF,TGCGCCAGCAGCCAAGAAGGGGGAGGGAGCAATCAGCCCCAGCATTTT
TRBJ1-6,-,TRBV6-2/TRBV6-3,-,CASSYSIGALSSYNSPLHF,TGTGCCAGCAGTTACTCAATAGGGGCGCTGAGCTCCTATAATTCACCCCTCCACTTT
TRBJ1-1,-,TRBV7-9,-,CASLGAGVNTEAFF,TGTGCCAGTCTGGGGGCAGGGGTGAACACTGAAGCTTTCTTT
TRBJ2-5,TRBD2,TRBV5-1,-,CASSPGTSRRETQYF,TGCGCCAGCAGCCCCGGGACTAGTAGGAGGGAGACCCAGTACTTC
TRBJ1-4,-,TRBV27,-,CASSLLGRSDEKLFF,TGTGCCAGCAGTTTATTGGGCAGGTCTGATGAAAAACTGTTTTTT
TRBJ2-3,TRBD2,TRBV5-4,-,CASGGLAGPTDTQYF,TGTGCCAGCGGCGGACTAGCGGGACCCACAGATACGCAGTATTTT
TRBJ1-1,TRBD1,TRBV5-4,few,CASSRAGTGGRGTEAFF,TGTGCCAGCAGCAGGGCCGGGACAGGGGGCAGGGGCACTGAAGCTTTCTTT
TRBJ2-7,TRBD2,TRBV25-1,-,CASGAGAGAYEQYF,TGTGCCAGCGGGGCGGGAGCGGGGGCCTACGAGCAGTACTTC
TRBJ1-6,-,TRBV27,few,CASSLYQGSSYNSPLHF,TGTGCCAGCAGTTTATACCAGGGAAGCTCCTATAATTCACCCCTCCACTTT
TRBJ2-1,TRBD2,TRBV5-4,-,CATKPASGYNEQFF,TGTGCCACCAAACCCGCTAGCGGTTACAATGAGCAGTTCTTC
TRBJ1-1,-,TRBV29-1,-,CSARTDRYTEAFF,TGCAGCGCCAGGACAGACAGGTACACTGAAGCTTTCTTT